A selection of T cell receptor beta chains follows, all from one sample in a study of blood T cell repertoires in COVID-19. Method: immunoSEQ multiplex PCR; TCRdb's copy keeps in-frame clones and lacks some. The sample comprises 130,000 or so clones, over 80% of which are singletons, and roughly 1.6% rests with the top ten. Sequencing input: peripheral blood. The receptors derive from a human donor in a cohort sampled during active COVID-19. CDR3s include the opening cysteine and the closing phenylalanine or tryptophan. D genes are given only for firm matches. Rows may omit the clone size; those that give it use once, few, many or a size class.

v_gene: TRBV11-3
d_gene: NA
abundance: few
j_gene: TRBJ2-7
CDR3aa: CASSLRGSDEQYF
CDR3nt: TGTGCCAGCAGCTTACGGGGGAGTGACGAGCAGTACTTC

v_gene: TRBV5-6
d_gene: NA
abundance: once
j_gene: TRBJ2-7
CDR3aa: CASSLKGTMGYEQYF
CDR3nt: TGTGCCAGCAGCTTGAAGGGGACAATGGGCTACGAGCAGTACTTC

v_gene: TRBV2
d_gene: NA
abundance: NA
j_gene: TRBJ2-7
CDR3aa: CASELGSKQYF
CDR3nt: TGTGCCAGCGAGCTTGGGAGCAAGCAGTACTTC

v_gene: TRBV20-1
d_gene: NA
abundance: NA
j_gene: TRBJ2-5
CDR3aa: CSASNPPGKRKTQYF
CDR3nt: TGCAGTGCTAGTAATCCGCCAGGGAAGAGAAAGACCCAGTACTTC

v_gene: TRBV5-4
d_gene: NA
abundance: NA
j_gene: TRBJ1-1
CDR3aa: CASSLKGMNTEAFF
CDR3nt: TGTGCCAGCAGCTTGAAGGGGATGAACACTGAAGCTTTCTTT

v_gene: TRBV5-5
d_gene: TRBD2
abundance: NA
j_gene: TRBJ2-3
CDR3aa: CASSLAAGATDTQYF
CDR3nt: TGTGCCAGCAGCTTGGCAGCGGGAGCCACAGATACGCAGTATTTT

v_gene: TRBV7-8
d_gene: NA
abundance: NA
j_gene: TRBJ1-5
CDR3aa: CASSLGQRRYSNQPQHF
CDR3nt: TGTGCCAGCAGCTTGGGGCAGAGACGATATAGCAATCAGCCCCAGCATTTT

v_gene: TRBV3-1/TRBV3-2
d_gene: NA
abundance: NA
j_gene: TRBJ1-2
CDR3aa: CASSLLSASYTF
CDR3nt: TGTGCCAGCAGCCTCCTAAGTGCCAGCTACACCTTC

v_gene: TRBV28
d_gene: TRBD2
abundance: NA
j_gene: TRBJ2-1
CDR3aa: CASSSPSGRGDEQFF
CDR3nt: TGTGCCAGCAGTTCCCCTAGCGGGAGGGGGGATGAGCAGTTCTTC

v_gene: TRBV19
d_gene: TRBD1
abundance: NA
j_gene: TRBJ2-6
CDR3aa: CASTVPGQFLLGGANVLTF
CDR3nt: TGTGCCAGTACCGTCCCGGGACAGTTTCTACTGGGTGGGGCCAACGTCTTGACTTTC